This T cell receptor beta chain was profiled in a study of blood T cells in healthy people across ages. Study-level findings and limits: Long-lived and aged donors differed, with more naive CD4+ cells and higher diversity in the long-lived. As age increased, TCR beta diversity per million T cells fell in a roughly linear fashion.

Comments on this clonotype: The antigen remains unidentified.

Germline V gene data show CDR1 as SNHLY and CDR2 as FYNNEI. V dropped 6 bases and J dropped 7 bases, with 15 bases sitting between them. The CDR3 loop spans 13 amino acids. Primers used in a second PCR of about 6 to 11 cycles were a sample-barcoded 5' primer and a J-beta primer mix. Each CDR3 protein gets one entry after TCRdb re-called the 5' RACE reads with MiXCR. This sample carries about 570,000 distinct CDR3 sequences, 27% of them seen once, and the ten largest clones take around 18%. In each sample, at least 6.5 million PBMCs were isolated. The clonotype was recovered from a woman aged 70-85 years in good health. Material: blood. J is TRBJ1-1 and V is TRBV2, with TRBD1 as a possible D gene (5 bases). In DNA, the CDR3 is TGTGCCAGCAGGAAAGAGTTAGACAGTGAAGCTTTCTTT. Amino acids: CASRKELDSEAFF.